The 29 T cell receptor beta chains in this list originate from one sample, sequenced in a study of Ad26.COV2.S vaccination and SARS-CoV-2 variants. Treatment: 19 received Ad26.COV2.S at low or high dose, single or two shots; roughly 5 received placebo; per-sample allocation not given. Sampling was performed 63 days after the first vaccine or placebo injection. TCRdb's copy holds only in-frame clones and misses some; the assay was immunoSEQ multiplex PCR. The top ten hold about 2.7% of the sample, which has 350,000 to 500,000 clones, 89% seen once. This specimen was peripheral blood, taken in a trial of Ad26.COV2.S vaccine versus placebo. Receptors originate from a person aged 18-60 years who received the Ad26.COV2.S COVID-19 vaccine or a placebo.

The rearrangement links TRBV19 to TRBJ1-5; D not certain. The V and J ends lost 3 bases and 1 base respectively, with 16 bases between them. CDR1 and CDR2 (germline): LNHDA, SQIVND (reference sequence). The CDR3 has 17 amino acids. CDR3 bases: TGTGCCAGTAGTATGAGGGCCGCCTACGTGAGCAATCAGCCCCAGCATTTT. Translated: CASSMRAAYVSNQPQHF.

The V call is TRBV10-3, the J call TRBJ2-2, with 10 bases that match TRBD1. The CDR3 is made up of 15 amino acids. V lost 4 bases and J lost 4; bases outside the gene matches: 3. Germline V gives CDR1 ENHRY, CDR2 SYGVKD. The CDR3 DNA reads TGTGCCATCAGTGTTGGGACAGGGGCCACCGGGGAGCTGTTTTTT. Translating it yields CAISVGTGATGELFF.

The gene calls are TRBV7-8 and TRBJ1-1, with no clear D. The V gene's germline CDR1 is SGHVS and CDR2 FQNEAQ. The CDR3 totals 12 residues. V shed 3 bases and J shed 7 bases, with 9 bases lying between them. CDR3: CASSLRWNEAFF. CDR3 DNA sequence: TGTGCCAGCAGCTTGCGGTGGAATGAAGCTTTCTTT.

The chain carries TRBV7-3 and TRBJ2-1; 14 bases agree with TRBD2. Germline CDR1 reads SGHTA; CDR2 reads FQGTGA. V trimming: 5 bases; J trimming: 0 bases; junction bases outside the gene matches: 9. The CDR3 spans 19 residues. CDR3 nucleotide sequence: TGTGCCAGCAGCCTTCTGGGACTAGCGGGAGACTTCTCCTACAATGAGCAGTTCTTC. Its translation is CASSLLGLAGDFSYNEQFF.

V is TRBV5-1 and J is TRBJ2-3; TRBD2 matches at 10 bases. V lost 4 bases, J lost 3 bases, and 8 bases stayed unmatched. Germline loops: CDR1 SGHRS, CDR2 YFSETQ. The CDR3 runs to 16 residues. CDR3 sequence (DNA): TGCGCCAGCAGCCTTACTAGCGGGGTTTTTACAGATACGCAGTATTTT. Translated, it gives CASSLTSGVFTDTQYF.

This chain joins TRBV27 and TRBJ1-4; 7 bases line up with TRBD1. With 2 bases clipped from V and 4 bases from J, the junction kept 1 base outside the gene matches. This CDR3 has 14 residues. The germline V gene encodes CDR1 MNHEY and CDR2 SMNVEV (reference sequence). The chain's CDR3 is CASSLQGDNEKLFF. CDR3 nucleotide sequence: TGTGCCAGCAGTTTACAGGGGGATAATGAAAAACTGTTTTTT.

Written as DNA, the CDR3 is TGTGCCAGCAGCTTAGCGGGGGCCCCGACGCAGTATTTT. Translated, it gives CASSLAGAPTQYF. The V and J genes are TRBV11-1 and TRBJ2-3, with a tentative D call TRBD1 (6 bases). The germline V and J ends were trimmed by 0 bases and 9 bases, with 10 bases remaining between them. CDR1 is SGHAT and CDR2 is FQDESV in the germline V gene (reference sequence). The length of the CDR3 is 13 residues.

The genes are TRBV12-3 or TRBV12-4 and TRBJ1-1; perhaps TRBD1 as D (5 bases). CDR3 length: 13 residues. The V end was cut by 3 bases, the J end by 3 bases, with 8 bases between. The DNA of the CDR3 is TGTGCCAGCAGTTTGTGGGGCTACACTGAAGCTTTCTTT. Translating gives CASSLWGYTEAFF.

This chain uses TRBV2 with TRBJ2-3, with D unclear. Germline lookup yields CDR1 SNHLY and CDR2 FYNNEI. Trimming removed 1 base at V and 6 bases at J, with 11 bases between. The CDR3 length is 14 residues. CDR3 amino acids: CASSEGTARDTQYF. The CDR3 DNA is TGTGCCAGCAGTGAAGGTACAGCCCGGGATACGCAGTATTTT.

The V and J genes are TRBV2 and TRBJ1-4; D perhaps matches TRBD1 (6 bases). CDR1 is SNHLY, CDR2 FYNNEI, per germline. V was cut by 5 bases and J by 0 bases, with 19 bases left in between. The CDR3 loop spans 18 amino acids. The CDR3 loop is CASSSRDKVIATNEKLFF. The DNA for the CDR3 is TGTGCCAGCAGTTCCCGGGACAAAGTAATTGCAACTAATGAAAAACTGTTTTTT.

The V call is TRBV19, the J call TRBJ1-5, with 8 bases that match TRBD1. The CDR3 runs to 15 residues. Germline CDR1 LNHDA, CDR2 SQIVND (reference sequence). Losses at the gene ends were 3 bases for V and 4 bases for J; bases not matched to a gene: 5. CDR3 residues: CASSMIQGVNQPQHF. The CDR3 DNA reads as TGTGCCAGTAGTATGATACAGGGGGTGAATCAGCCCCAGCATTTT.

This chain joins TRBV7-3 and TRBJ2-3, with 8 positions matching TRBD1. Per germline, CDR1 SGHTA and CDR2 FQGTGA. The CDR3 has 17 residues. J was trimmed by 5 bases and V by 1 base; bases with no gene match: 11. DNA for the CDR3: TGTGCCAGCAGCTTAATGTCGCCCGGGACAGGAGTAGATACGCAGTATTTT. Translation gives CASSLMSPGTGVDTQYF. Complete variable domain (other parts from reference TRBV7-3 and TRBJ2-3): GAGVSQTPSNKVTEKGKYVELRCDPISGHTALYWYRQSLGQGPEFLIYFQGTGAADDSGLPNDRFFAVRPEGSVSTLKIQRTERGDSAVYLCASSLMSPGTGVDTQYFGPGTRLTVL.

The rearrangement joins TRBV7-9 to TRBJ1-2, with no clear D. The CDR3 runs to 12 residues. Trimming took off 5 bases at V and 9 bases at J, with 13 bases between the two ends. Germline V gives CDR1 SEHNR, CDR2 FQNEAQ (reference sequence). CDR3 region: CASSPELRSYTF. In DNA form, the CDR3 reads TGTGCCAGCAGCCCGGAACTTAGAAGCTACACCTTC.

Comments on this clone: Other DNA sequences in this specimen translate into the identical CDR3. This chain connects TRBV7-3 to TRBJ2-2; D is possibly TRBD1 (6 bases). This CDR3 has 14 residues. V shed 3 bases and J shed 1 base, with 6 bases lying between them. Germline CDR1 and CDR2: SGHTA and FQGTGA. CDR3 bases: TGTGCCAGCAGCTTGACAGGGAACACCGGGGAGCTGTTTTTT. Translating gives CASSLTGNTGELFF.

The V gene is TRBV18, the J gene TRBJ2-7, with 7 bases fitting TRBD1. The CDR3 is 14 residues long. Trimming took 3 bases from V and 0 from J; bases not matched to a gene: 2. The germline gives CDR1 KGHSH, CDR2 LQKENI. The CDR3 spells CASSPGQVSYEQYF. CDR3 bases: TGTGCCAGCTCACCCGGACAGGTCTCCTACGAGCAGTACTTC.

CDR3 bases: TGTGCCAGCCGGCCACCGGGACTTGAGACTGAAGCTTTCTTT. Translation: CASRPPGLETEAFF. The J gene is TRBJ1-1, the V gene TRBV5-4, with a tentative D call TRBD1 (5 bases). Germline loops: CDR1 SGHNT, CDR2 YYREEE (reference sequence). CDR3 length: 14 residues. V was trimmed by 7 bases and J by 5 bases, leaving 18 bases between them.

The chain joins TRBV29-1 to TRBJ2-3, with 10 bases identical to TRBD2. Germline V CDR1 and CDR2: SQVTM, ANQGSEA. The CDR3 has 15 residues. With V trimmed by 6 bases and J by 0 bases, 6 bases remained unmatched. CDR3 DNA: TGCAGCGTCGTACTAGCGGGGCCTAGCACAGATACGCAGTATTTT. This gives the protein CSVVLAGPSTDTQYF.

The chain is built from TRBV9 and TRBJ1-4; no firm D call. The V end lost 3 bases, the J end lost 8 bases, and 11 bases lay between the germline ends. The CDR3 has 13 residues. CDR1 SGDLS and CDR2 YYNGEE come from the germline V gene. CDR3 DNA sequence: TGTGCCAGCAGCGCGACTATCAGGGAAAAACTGTTTTTT. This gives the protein CASSATIREKLFF.

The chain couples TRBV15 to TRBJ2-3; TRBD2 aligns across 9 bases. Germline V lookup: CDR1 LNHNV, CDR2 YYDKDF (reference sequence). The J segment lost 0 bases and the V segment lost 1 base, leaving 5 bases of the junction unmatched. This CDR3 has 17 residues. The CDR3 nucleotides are TGTGCCACCAGCAGAGGTTCGCGGGGGGGAAGCACAGATACGCAGTATTTT. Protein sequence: CATSRGSRGGSTDTQYF.

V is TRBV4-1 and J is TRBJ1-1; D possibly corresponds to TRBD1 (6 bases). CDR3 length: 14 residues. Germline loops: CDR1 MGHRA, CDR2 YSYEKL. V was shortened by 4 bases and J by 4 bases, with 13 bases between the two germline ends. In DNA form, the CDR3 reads TGCGCCAGCAGCCGGACAGCAAAATTCACTGAAGCTTTCTTT. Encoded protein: CASSRTAKFTEAFF.

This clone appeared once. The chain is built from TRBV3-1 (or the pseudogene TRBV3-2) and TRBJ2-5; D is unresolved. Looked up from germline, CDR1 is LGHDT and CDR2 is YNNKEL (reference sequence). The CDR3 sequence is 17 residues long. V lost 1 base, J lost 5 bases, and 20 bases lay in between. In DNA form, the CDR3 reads TGTGCCAGCAGCCAAGGCTCCCGACCCCCCTGGGATGAGACCCAGTACTTC. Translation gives CASSQGSRPPWDETQYF.

This CDR3 reads CASSSRTDPYNEQFF. DNA of the CDR3: TGTGCCAGCAGTTCCCGGACAGACCCCTACAATGAGCAGTTCTTC. This rearrangement joins TRBV11-1 to TRBJ2-1, with D perhaps TRBD1 (6 bases). CDR1 SGHAT and CDR2 FQDESV come from the germline V gene (reference sequence). The CDR3 contains 15 residues. V shed 6 bases and J shed 2 bases, with 14 bases lying between them.

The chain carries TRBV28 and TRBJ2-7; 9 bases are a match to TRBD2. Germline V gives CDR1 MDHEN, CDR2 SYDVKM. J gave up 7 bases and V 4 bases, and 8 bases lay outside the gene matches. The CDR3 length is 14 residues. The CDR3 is CASSYAGGLGEQYF. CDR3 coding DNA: TGTGCCAGCAGTTACGCGGGGGGGCTGGGGGAGCAGTACTTC.

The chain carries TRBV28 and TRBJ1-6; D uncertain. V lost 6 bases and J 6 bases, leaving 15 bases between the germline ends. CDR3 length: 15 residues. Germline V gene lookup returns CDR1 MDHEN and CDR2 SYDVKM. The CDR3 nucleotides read TGTGCCAGCAGCACCCACACAGACCTTAATTCACCCCTCCACTTT. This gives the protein CASSTHTDLNSPLHF.

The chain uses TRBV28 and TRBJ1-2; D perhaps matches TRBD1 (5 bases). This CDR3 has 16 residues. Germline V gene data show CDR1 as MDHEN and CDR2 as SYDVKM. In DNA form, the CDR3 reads TGTGCGAGTCGACCCGGCCCCGGGCGCACGGGGGATGGCTACACCTTC. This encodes CASRPGPGRTGDGYTF.

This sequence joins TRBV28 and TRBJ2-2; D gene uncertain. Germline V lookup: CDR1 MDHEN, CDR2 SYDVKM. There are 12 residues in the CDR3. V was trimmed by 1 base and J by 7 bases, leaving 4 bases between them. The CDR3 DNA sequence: TGTGCCAGCAGTTTATTGGTCGGGGAGCTGTTTTTT. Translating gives CASSLLVGELFF.

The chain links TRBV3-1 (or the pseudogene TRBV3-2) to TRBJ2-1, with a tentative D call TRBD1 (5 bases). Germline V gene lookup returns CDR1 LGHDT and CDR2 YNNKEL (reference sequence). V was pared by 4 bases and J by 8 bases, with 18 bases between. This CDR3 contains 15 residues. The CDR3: CASSPQGTPADEQFF. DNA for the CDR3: TGTGCCAGCAGCCCCCAGGGTACCCCGGCGGATGAGCAGTTCTTC.

CDR3 coding DNA: TGTGCCAGCAGCTCCGCCCGGGCGGGGCGCTACAATGAGCAGTTCTTC. This sequence encodes CASSSARAGRYNEQFF. V gene TRBV7-8 combines with J gene TRBJ2-1; maybe TRBD2 (6 bases). Germline values: CDR1 SGHVS, CDR2 FQNEAQ. The CDR3 covers 16 residues. Trimming removed 4 bases from V and 3 bases from J, with 16 bases in between.

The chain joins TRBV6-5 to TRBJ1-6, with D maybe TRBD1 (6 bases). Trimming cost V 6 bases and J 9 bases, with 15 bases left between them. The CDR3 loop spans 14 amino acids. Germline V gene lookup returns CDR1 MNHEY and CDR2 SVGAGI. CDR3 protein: CASRLGGGPSPLHF. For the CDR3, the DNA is TGTGCCAGCAGACTCGGGGGGGGCCCTTCACCCCTCCACTTT.